These 30 T cell receptor beta chains came from one sample sequenced in a study of T cell responses to AZD1222 COVID-19 vaccine. Method: immunoSEQ multiplex PCR; TCRdb's copy keeps in-frame clones and lacks some. The sample shows 90,000 to 150,000 clones, around 90% of them seen only once. The material sequenced was peripheral blood, taken 28 days after the second AZD1222 dose. The receptors here all came from an adult who received the AZD1222 COVID-19 vaccine.

V usage is TRBV7-3 and J usage is TRBJ2-2; the match to TRBD2 covers 8 bases. Germline V gene lookup returns CDR1 SGHTA and CDR2 FQGTGA. The CDR3 sequence is 16 residues long. Trimming at V came to 5 bases and at J to 1 base, leaving 6 bases not matched to a gene. This CDR3 is CASSPLGLENTGELFF. The CDR3 bases are TGTGCCAGCAGCCCGTTGGGACTAGAGAACACCGGGGAGCTGTTTTTT. Based on the CDR3 plus reference TRBV7-3 and TRBJ2-2, the full variable domain is GAGVSQTPSNKVTEKGKYVELRCDPISGHTALYWYRQSLGQGPEFLIYFQGTGAADDSGLPNDRFFAVRPEGSVSTLKIQRTERGDSAVYLCASSPLGLENTGELFFGEGSRLTVL.

The rearrangement links TRBV18 to TRBJ2-3, with D unresolved. The length of the CDR3 is 13 residues. Germline-derived CDR1 and CDR2 are KGHSH and LQKENI. The V gene lost 6 bases and the J gene lost 3 bases, with 10 bases spanning the gap. The CDR3 is CASSSLITDTQYF. The CDR3 DNA reads TGTGCCAGCTCGAGCCTTATTACAGATACGCAGTATTTT. Full variable domain (outside the CDR3, taken from reference TRBV18 and TRBJ2-3): NAGVMQNPRHLVRRRGQEARLRCSPMKGHSHVYWYRQLPEEGLKFMVYLQKENIIDESGMPKERFSAEFPKEGPSILRIQQVVRGDSAAYFCASSSLITDTQYFGPGTRLTVL.

The chain joins TRBV29-1 to TRBJ2-2; 10 bases are shared with TRBD1. CDR1 and CDR2 from the germline V gene are SQVTM and ANQGSEA. Germline trimming cut 2 bases from V and 4 bases from J; bases unmatched to any gene: 4. This CDR3 is 15 amino acids long. Here the CDR3 reads CSVERTGGFTGELFF. In nucleotides, the CDR3 is TGCAGCGTTGAAAGGACAGGGGGGTTCACCGGGGAGCTGTTTTTT.

This clone was recorded only once. The chain combines TRBV6-5 with TRBJ2-7; tentative D call: TRBD2 (5 bases). The germline V gene has CDR1 MNHEY and CDR2 SVGAGI. This CDR3 region has 14 residues. The V end was cut by 5 bases, the J end by 9 bases, with 20 bases between. Written as DNA, the CDR3 is TGTGCCAGCAGTACAACCGGGATCCATTTAGGGCAGTACTTC. Its translation is CASSTTGIHLGQYF.

The V and J genes are TRBV13 and TRBJ2-3; D unresolved. The length of the CDR3 is 17 residues. The V gene lost 6 bases and the J gene lost 0 bases, with 19 bases spanning the gap. Germline V gene data show CDR1 as PRHDT and CDR2 as FYEKMQ (reference sequence). CDR3 residues: CASSRPSGGPSTDTQYF. The DNA of the CDR3 is TGTGCCAGCAGTCGTCCGTCAGGCGGACCTAGCACAGATACGCAGTATTTT.

CDR3 sequence (DNA): TGTGCCAGTAGTATGACAGGCCCCGGTGAAGCTTTCTTT. Translating gives CASSMTGPGEAFF. The J gene is TRBJ1-1, the V gene TRBV19; a possible D gene is TRBD1 (6 bases). This CDR3 has 13 residues. The V end lost 3 bases, the J end lost 7 bases, and 12 bases lay between the germline ends. Germline-derived CDR1 and CDR2 are LNHDA and SQIVND (reference sequence).

The chain recombines TRBV10-3 with TRBJ1-1; the D is unclear. CDR1 and CDR2 (germline): ENHRY, SYGVKD. V shed 3 bases and J shed 2 bases, with 7 bases lying between them. CDR3 length: 13 residues. The CDR3 sequence: CAISDLFNTEAFF. In DNA, the CDR3 is TGTGCCATCAGTGACTTATTTAACACTGAAGCTTTCTTT.

This clone was detected once. This chain links TRBV10-3 with TRBJ1-2; D is ambiguous. The CDR3 is 12 residues long. Trimming pared 8 bases from V and 4 bases from J, leaving 11 bases between. In germline, CDR1 is ENHRY, CDR2 SYGVKD. CDR3 DNA sequence: TGTGCCATCGGGCCGGGATCCTATGGCTACACCTTC. Protein sequence: CAIGPGSYGYTF.

The rearrangement uses TRBV7-9 and TRBJ1-5; 8 nucleotides line up with TRBD1. This CDR3 spans 15 amino acids. Per the germline V gene, CDR1 is SEHNR and CDR2 is FQNEAQ (reference sequence). V was pared by 5 bases and J by 5 bases, with 8 bases of the junction left unmatched. CDR3 residues: CASSPSRGLDQPQHF. The CDR3 DNA follows: TGTGCCAGCAGCCCCAGCAGGGGGCTGGATCAGCCCCAGCATTTT.

The rearrangement joins TRBV6-5 to TRBJ1-2, with D maybe TRBD1 (5 bases). Germline V CDR1 and CDR2: MNHEY, SVGAGI. The CDR3 has 13 amino acids. Between the trimmed V and J ends, which lost 4 bases and 3 bases, there was a span of 9 bases. The CDR3 spells CASSFQGDYGYTF. The CDR3 DNA follows: TGTGCCAGCAGTTTCCAGGGTGACTATGGCTACACCTTC.

The V and J genes are TRBV7-8 and TRBJ1-2; D possibly corresponds to TRBD1 (5 bases). Deletions cut 5 bases from V and 1 base from J, with 11 bases between. CDR1 and CDR2 (germline): SGHVS, FQNEAQ. This CDR3 contains 14 residues. CDR3 in amino acids: CASSVRRGNYGYTF. Here the CDR3 DNA reads TGTGCCAGCAGCGTAAGAAGGGGTAACTATGGCTACACCTTC.

This clone appeared a few times. This sequence joins TRBV19 and TRBJ1-2; 7 bases fit TRBD1. Germline loops: CDR1 LNHDA, CDR2 SQIVND (reference sequence). This CDR3 contains 13 residues. The V segment lost 4 bases and the J segment 2 bases; nucleotides outside the gene matches: 1. This CDR3 is CASSTGGNYGYTF. The DNA for the CDR3 is TGTGCCAGTAGTACAGGGGGAAACTATGGCTACACCTTC.

V gene TRBV5-1 combines with J gene TRBJ1-2; perhaps TRBD1 as D (5 bases). The CDR3 is 13 residues long. CDR1 is SGHRS, CDR2 YFSETQ, per germline. Trimming took 3 bases from V and 3 from J, leaving 9 bases between them. This CDR3 is CASSWGSDYGYTF. The CDR3 region has the DNA TGCGCCAGCAGCTGGGGCAGTGACTATGGCTACACCTTC.

The chain employs TRBV29-1 and TRBJ1-2; 7 bases align to TRBD1. The CDR3 is 13 amino acids. The trim removed 4 bases at V and 8 bases at J, leaving 10 bases unmatched. Germline CDR1 reads SQVTM; CDR2 reads ANQGSEA. CDR3 sequence: CSVAQEGAQGYTF. The CDR3 coding sequence is TGCAGCGTTGCCCAAGAGGGGGCGCAAGGCTACACCTTC.

The DNA of the CDR3 is TGTGCCACCATGGGGGACTATAATTCACCCCTCCACTTT. Translation: CATMGDYNSPLHF. The V call is TRBV15, the J call TRBJ1-6, with D possibly matching TRBD1 (5 bases). The CDR3 has 13 residues. The V end was cut by 7 bases, the J end by 3 bases, with 7 bases between. Germline CDR1 is LNHNV and CDR2 is YYDKDF (reference sequence).

The chain joins TRBV6-2 or TRBV6-3 to TRBJ1-5, with D possibly TRBD1 on 6 matching bases. This CDR3 comprises 18 residues. Germline V gene sequence: CDR1 MNHEY, CDR2 SVGEGT. The V end lost 2 bases, the J end lost 0 bases, and 17 bases lay between the germline ends. CDR3 bases: TGTGCCAGCAGTTACGAGCCAGGGGCGACAAATAGCAATCAGCCCCAGCATTTT. It translates to CASSYEPGATNSNQPQHF.

The chain links TRBV28 to TRBJ1-6, with D possibly TRBD1 on 5 matching bases. Germline values: CDR1 MDHEN, CDR2 SYDVKM. Trimming removed 2 bases from V and 10 bases from J, with 15 bases in between. CDR3 length equals 15 residues. CDR3 bases: TGTGCCAGCAGTTTAGCCCTCACGACAGTGTCACCCCTCCACTTT. Amino acids: CASSLALTTVSPLHF.

DNA for the CDR3: TGTGCCAGCAGTGGACGCATAGGCGGAGTTACGCAGTATTTT. Translating it yields CASSGRIGGVTQYF. The chain uses TRBV2 and TRBJ2-3; D is uncertain. Germline values: CDR1 SNHLY, CDR2 FYNNEI. Trimming stripped 4 bases from V and 8 bases from J, with 16 bases between. The CDR3 length is 14 residues.

V gene TRBV2 combines with J gene TRBJ1-2; D is unclear. Per the germline V gene, CDR1 is SNHLY and CDR2 is FYNNEI. The CDR3 loop spans 14 amino acids. V dropped 7 bases and J dropped 4 bases, with 16 bases sitting between them. CDR3 region: CASKEMGTAYGYTF. The CDR3 DNA reads TGTGCCAGCAAAGAAATGGGTACCGCCTATGGCTACACCTTC.

CDR3 sequence reads: CASSLMQGSNEKLFF. Written as DNA, the CDR3 is TGTGCCAGCAGCTTAATGCAGGGGTCCAATGAAAAACTGTTTTTT. V gene TRBV11-2 combines with J gene TRBJ1-4, with D possibly being TRBD1 (6 bases). The germline V gene encodes CDR1 SGHAT and CDR2 FQNNGV. The CDR3 length is 15 residues. Trimming took off 2 bases at V and 5 bases at J, with 12 bases between the two ends.

The J gene is TRBJ1-3, the V gene TRBV19, with 7 bases fitting TRBD1. CDR1 LNHDA and CDR2 SQIVND come from the germline V gene (reference sequence). The length of the CDR3 is 15 residues. V was clipped by 2 bases and J by 0 bases; unmatched bases: 1. The CDR3 bases are TGTGCCAGTAGTATATCAGGGGGCTCTGGAAACACCATATATTTT. The encoded protein is CASSISGGSGNTIYF.

The V call is TRBV28, the J call TRBJ2-3; D may match TRBD1 or TRBD2 (5 bases each). Trimming pared 1 base from V and 0 bases from J, leaving 11 bases between. Germline CDR1 reads MDHEN; CDR2 reads SYDVKM. This CDR3 comprises 16 residues. CDR3: CASSLYGTSSTDTQYF. The CDR3 DNA sequence: TGTGCCAGCAGTTTATACGGGACGTCTAGCACAGATACGCAGTATTTT.

This chain links TRBV6-1 with TRBJ1-2, with D unresolved. CDR1 MNHNS and CDR2 SASEGT come from the germline V gene. Trimming cost V 4 bases and J 4 bases, with 19 bases left between them. The CDR3 runs to 16 residues. The CDR3 spells CASSVRLLPDPYGYTF. DNA for the CDR3: TGTGCCAGCAGTGTGAGGTTACTACCTGATCCCTATGGCTACACCTTC.

CDR3 loop: CASTRGGTGYTGELFF. The DNA of the CDR3 is TGTGCCAGCACCCGGGGGGGGACAGGGTACACCGGGGAGCTGTTTTTT. The rearrangement uses TRBV27 and TRBJ2-2, with a tentative D call TRBD1 (9 bases). The CDR3 length is 16 residues. V was clipped by 7 bases and J by 3 bases, with 18 bases between them. Germline-derived CDR1 and CDR2 are MNHEY and SMNVEV (reference sequence).

The chain employs TRBV9 and TRBJ1-5; 9 bases agree with TRBD1. CDR1 SGDLS and CDR2 YYNGEE come from the germline V gene. The CDR3 covers 15 residues. The V segment lost 3 bases and the J segment 5 bases; nucleotides outside the gene matches: 6. The CDR3 loop is CASSGGQGGDQPQHF. DNA for the CDR3: TGTGCCAGCAGCGGGGGACAGGGTGGCGATCAGCCCCAGCATTTT.

This sequence joins TRBV5-1 and TRBJ2-3; D might be TRBD1 (5 bases). Between the trimmed V and J ends, which lost 4 bases and 6 bases, there was a span of 18 bases. Germline V gives CDR1 SGHRS, CDR2 YFSETQ. The CDR3 spans 15 residues. The CDR3 loop is CASSPDTRLGDTQYF. In DNA, the CDR3 is TGCGCCAGCAGCCCGGACACTCGATTGGGCGATACGCAGTATTTT.

The chain has TRBV6-6 and TRBJ2-7; D possibly corresponds to TRBD1 (6 bases). The CDR3 sequence is 18 residues long. Trimming took off 5 bases at V and 7 bases at J, with 30 bases between the two ends. Germline V lookup: CDR1 MNHNY, CDR2 SVGAGI (reference sequence). Written as DNA, the CDR3 is TGTGCCAGCAGTCCCTTGGGGAACTCACAGGGTCCCGCAGGAGAGCAGTACTTC. Amino acid sequence: CASSPLGNSQGPAGEQYF.

This clone was recorded once. This chain uses TRBV20-1 with TRBJ1-2, with 8 bases identical to TRBD1. Per germline, CDR1 DFQATT and CDR2 SNEGSKA (reference sequence). This CDR3 comprises 14 residues. Unmatched junction bases numbered 6, after V lost 3 bases and J lost 3 bases. In DNA, the CDR3 is TGCAGTGCTAGTCGACAGGGGCAGGACTATGGCTACACCTTC. It is translated as CSASRQGQDYGYTF.

The V gene is TRBV19, the J gene TRBJ2-5; D remains ambiguous. The germline V and J ends were trimmed by 1 base and 4 bases, with 10 bases remaining between them. Germline V gene lookup returns CDR1 LNHDA and CDR2 SQIVND (reference sequence). The CDR3 has 14 amino acids. The CDR3 loop reads CASSIAAIGETQYF. The CDR3, as DNA: TGTGCCAGTAGTATAGCTGCAATTGGAGAGACCCAGTACTTC. Based on the CDR3 plus reference TRBV19 and TRBJ2-5, the full variable domain is DGGITQSPKYLFRKEGQNVTLSCEQNLNHDAMYWYRQDPGQGLRLIYYSQIVNDFQKGDIAEGYSVSREKKESFPLTVTSAQKNPTAFYLCASSIAAIGETQYFGPGTRLLVL.

This chain uses TRBV24-1 with TRBJ2-2; possible D gene TRBD2, 5 bases. The CDR3 spans 15 residues. Trimming cost V 9 bases and J 0 bases, with 13 bases left between them. CDR1 is KGHDR, CDR2 SFDVKD, per germline. The CDR3 bases are TGTGCCACCCAAAAATCGGGATCGAACACCGGGGAGCTGTTTTTT. Translation: CATQKSGSNTGELFF.